The 28 T cell receptor beta chains presented below share a single source sample, sequenced in a study of monozygotic twins with inflammatory bowel disease. TCRdb reprocessed the 5' RACE reads and reports one entry per CDR3 protein, with no DNA. This sample's table reports more than 300,000 distinct CDR3 sequences. Input material: blood. The source is a human donor with ulcerative colitis or Crohn's disease, or a healthy co-twin of an affected twin (not recorded which).

This chain connects TRBV20-1 to TRBJ2-7; TCRdb proposes TRBD2, but this gene call is untestable without DNA. This CDR3 has 13 amino acids. Germline V gene sequence: CDR1 DFQATT, CDR2 SNEGSKA (reference sequence). Here the CDR3 reads CSARDMAGREQYF.

V and J are TRBV9 and TRBJ2-1; with no DNA, the TCRdb D assignment of TRBD2 cannot be verified. Per the germline V gene, CDR1 is SGDLS and CDR2 is YYNGEE. This CDR3 comprises 16 residues. The CDR3 region is CASSAQGLLSYNEQFF.

The chain is built from TRBV5-1 and TRBJ2-3; as DNA is missing, the TRBD1 call by TCRdb cannot be tested. Germline CDR1 and CDR2: SGHRS and YFSETQ. This CDR3 has 15 residues. CDR3 sequence: CASSPGTGWKDTQYF.

The chain couples TRBV6-1 to TRBJ2-7; without DNA, the TCRdb call of TRBD1 cannot be checked. The CDR3 is 15 amino acids. Germline values: CDR1 MNHNS, CDR2 SASEGT. The CDR3: CASKRPGQGNHEQYF.

The CDR3 protein is CASSPQNPAIIYEQYF. The chain has TRBV7-8 and TRBJ2-7. Germline CDR1 is SGHVS and CDR2 is FQNEAQ. The CDR3 has 16 residues.

The rearrangement links TRBV4-3 to TRBJ2-7; TCRdb gives TRBD2 as the D gene, but with no DNA this cannot be confirmed. The CDR3 has 17 amino acids. Germline CDR1 LGHNA, CDR2 YSLEER. This CDR3 is CASSQDGPGTSGYEQYF.

The chain joins TRBV7-9 to TRBJ1-1; TCRdb reports TRBD1, a call that lacks DNA to check it against. Germline CDR1 is SEHNR and CDR2 is FQNEAQ (reference sequence). The CDR3 is 15 amino acids. The CDR3 sequence: CASSLDMGGVTEAFF.

The CDR3 protein is CATSGHPGGYGYTF. The chain combines TRBV24-1 with TRBJ1-2; lacking DNA, the TRBD1 call made by TCRdb goes unchecked. Per germline, CDR1 KGHDR and CDR2 SFDVKD. This CDR3 is built from 14 residues.

The V call is TRBV6-2 or TRBV6-3, the J call TRBJ2-1; TCRdb proposes TRBD1, but this gene call is untestable without DNA. Per germline, CDR1 MNHEY and CDR2 SVGEGT. The CDR3 runs to 16 residues. The CDR3 here is CASSSRTGGSYNEQFF.

The chain uses TRBV27 and TRBJ2-3; absent DNA, TCRdb's TRBD1 call cannot be checked. There are 14 residues in the CDR3. Germline V CDR1 and CDR2: MNHEY, SMNVEV (reference sequence). The CDR3 is CASSPRGATDTQYF.

The CDR3 here is CASSSTSGIGFNEQFF. V and J are TRBV6-2 or TRBV6-3 and TRBJ2-1; checking the TCRdb D call of TRBD2 is not possible without DNA. This CDR3 comprises 16 residues. Looked up from germline, CDR1 is MNHEY and CDR2 is SVGEGT.

The rearrangement uses TRBV6-1 and TRBJ2-2; TCRdb indicates TRBD1, and absent DNA this call remains unverified. Germline lookup yields CDR1 MNHNS and CDR2 SASEGT. CDR3 length equals 16 residues. The CDR3 reads CASPPGGGRGTGELFF.

This chain links TRBV11-3 with TRBJ2-1. The CDR3 is 12 residues long. Germline lookup yields CDR1 SGHNT and CDR2 YENEEA. The CDR3 loop is CASSLQNNEQFF.

The chain joins TRBV28 to TRBJ1-2; no DNA is available, so the TRBD1 call from TCRdb remains unchecked. The CDR3 totals 14 residues. CDR1 and CDR2 (germline): MDHEN, SYDVKM. CDR3 sequence: CASSLRGQGQGYTF.

The CDR3 region is CSATRLDQGFTGELFF. The chain links TRBV20-1 to TRBJ2-2; the TCRdb call, TRBD2, lacks DNA for checking. Germline values: CDR1 DFQATT, CDR2 SNEGSKA (reference sequence). The CDR3 totals 16 residues.

The chain couples TRBV11-3 to TRBJ1-6; TCRdb selects TRBD1, and the lack of DNA leaves this call unchecked. This CDR3 is built from 13 residues. Germline CDR1 and CDR2: SGHNT and YENEEA. CDR3: CASSPGQGSPLHF.

This chain connects TRBV12-3 or TRBV12-4 to TRBJ2-7; the D call from TCRdb, TRBD1, cannot be confirmed without DNA. The CDR3 consists of 14 residues. The CDR3 sequence: CASRATGNSYEQYF.

This chain connects TRBV7-2 to TRBJ2-1; the TRBD2 assignment by TCRdb is unverifiable without DNA. Germline CDR1 reads SGHTA; CDR2 reads FQGNSA. This CDR3 is built from 15 residues. The CDR3 reads CASSSRDWSYNEQFF.

The rearrangement joins TRBV12-3 or TRBV12-4 to TRBJ1-3. The CDR3 totals 15 residues. CDR3 protein: CATEDSPGSGNTIYF.

This chain connects TRBV6-5 to TRBJ1-1. Per the germline V gene, CDR1 is MNHEY and CDR2 is SVGAGI. This CDR3 spans 13 amino acids. This CDR3 is CASSYLFGTEAFF.

The chain couples TRBV7-2 to TRBJ2-7. CDR1 SGHTA and CDR2 FQGNSA come from the germline V gene. CDR3 length equals 13 residues. CDR3 residues: CASSLAPTYEQYF. Full variable domain (missing parts from reference TRBV7-2 and TRBJ2-7): GAGVSQSPSNKVTEKGKDVELRCDPISGHTALYWYRQSLGQGLEFLIYFQGNSAPDKSGLPSDRFSAERTGGSVSTLTIQRTQQEDSAVYLCASSLAPTYEQYFGPGTRLTVT.

CDR3 sequence: CASSSRTSGDNEQFF. The genes are TRBV12-3 or TRBV12-4 and TRBJ2-1; there is no DNA to check the TCRdb D call of TRBD2. The CDR3 contains 15 residues.

V gene TRBV6-2 or TRBV6-3 combines with J gene TRBJ2-1; the D call from TCRdb, TRBD1, cannot be confirmed without DNA. Germline V gene sequence: CDR1 MNHEY, CDR2 SVGEGT. CDR3 length equals 16 residues. This CDR3 is CASSYSGGTSYNEQFF.

The gene calls are TRBV7-2 and TRBJ2-7; TCRdb's D call, TRBD2, is unchecked because there is no DNA. Per germline, CDR1 SGHTA and CDR2 FQGNSA. The length of the CDR3 is 15 residues. CDR3 loop: CASSFYAGPPYEQYF.

The gene calls are TRBV19 and TRBJ2-2; the D call of TRBD1 rests on TCRdb alone, since no DNA is present to check it. This CDR3 has 15 residues. CDR1 LNHDA and CDR2 SQIVND come from the germline V gene (reference sequence). This chain's CDR3 is CAGGRGQSNTGELFF.

CDR3 protein: CASRGYNEQFF. The gene calls are TRBV7-9 and TRBJ2-1. Looked up from germline, CDR1 is SEHNR and CDR2 is FQNEAQ (reference sequence). CDR3 length: 11 residues.

The genes are TRBV12-3 or TRBV12-4 and TRBJ2-1; no DNA is available, so the TRBD1 call from TCRdb remains unchecked. CDR3 size: 15 residues. Here the CDR3 reads CASREDRGAYNEQFF.

The J gene is TRBJ1-2, the V gene TRBV7-9. The CDR3 sequence is 14 residues long. Per germline, CDR1 SEHNR and CDR2 FQNEAQ (reference sequence). The CDR3 loop is CASSLVGLNYGYTF.